Listed here are 3 T cell receptor beta chains from one sample, sequenced in a study of blood T cells in healthy people across ages. With a J-beta primer mix and a sample-barcoded 5' primer, a second PCR ran about 7 to 11 cycles. TCRdb independently ran MiXCR on the 5' RACE reads; one entry per CDR3 protein. This table holds 800,000 or so distinct CDR3 sequences, 62% found once. What was sequenced was blood. These receptor sequences come from a man aged 25-45 years in good health.

This clonotype was picked up a small number of times. J is TRBJ2-4 and V is TRBV5-1; D gene uncertain. V lost 4 bases and J 0 bases, leaving 8 bases between the germline ends. The CDR3 is 14 residues long. Germline lookup yields CDR1 SGHRS and CDR2 YFSETQ. The CDR3 loop reads CASSLDLAKNIQYF. DNA for the CDR3: TGCGCCAGCAGCCTCGACTTAGCCAAAAACATTCAGTACTTC.

The gene calls are TRBV19 and TRBJ1-2, with D perhaps TRBD1 (5 bases). Deletions cut 7 bases from V and 0 bases from J, with 12 bases between. CDR3 length: 14 amino acids. Germline CDR1 LNHDA, CDR2 SQIVND (reference sequence). CDR3 loop: CASIGPTANYGYTF. The CDR3 DNA follows: TGTGCCAGTATCGGGCCGACAGCTAACTATGGCTACACCTTC. Full variable domain (remainder filled in from reference TRBV19 and TRBJ1-2): DGGITQSPKYLFRKEGQNVTLSCEQNLNHDAMYWYRQDPGQGLRLIYYSQIVNDFQKGDIAEGYSVSREKKESFPLTVTSAQKNPTAFYLCASIGPTANYGYTFGSGTRLTVV.

The chain recombines TRBV7-8 with TRBJ2-4; D is ambiguous. The J call may be incorrect, as the DNA end agrees better with TRBJ2-5. CDR3 length: 15 amino acids. Per the germline V gene, CDR1 is SGHVS and CDR2 is FQNEAQ. This chain's CDR3 is CASSSLPQPEETQYF. CDR3 coding DNA: TGTGCCAGCAGTTCACTTCCGCAGCCTGAAGAGACCCAGTACTTC.